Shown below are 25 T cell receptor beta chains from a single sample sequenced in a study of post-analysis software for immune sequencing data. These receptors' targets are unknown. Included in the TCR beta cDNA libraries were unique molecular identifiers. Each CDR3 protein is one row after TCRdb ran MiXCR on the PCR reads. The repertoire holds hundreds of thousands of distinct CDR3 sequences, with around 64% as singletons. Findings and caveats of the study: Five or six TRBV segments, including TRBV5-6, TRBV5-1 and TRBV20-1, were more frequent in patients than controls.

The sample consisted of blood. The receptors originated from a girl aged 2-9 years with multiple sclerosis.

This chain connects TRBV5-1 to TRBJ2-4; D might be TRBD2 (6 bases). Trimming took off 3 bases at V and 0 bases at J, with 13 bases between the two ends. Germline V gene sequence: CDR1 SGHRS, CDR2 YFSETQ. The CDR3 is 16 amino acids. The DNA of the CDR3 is TGCGCCAGCAGCTGGGAGGACGGGGTAGCCAAAAACATTCAGTACTTC. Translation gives CASSWEDGVAKNIQYF.

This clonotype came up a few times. Written as DNA, the CDR3 is TGCAGTGCCAGCCTCAGGGAACATGGCTACACCTTC. This sequence encodes CSASLREHGYTF. This chain uses TRBV20-1 with TRBJ1-2; D perhaps matches TRBD1 (5 bases). CDR1 DFQATT and CDR2 SNEGSKA come from the germline V gene (reference sequence). The length of the CDR3 is 12 residues. V shed 6 bases and J shed 6 bases, with 14 bases lying between them.

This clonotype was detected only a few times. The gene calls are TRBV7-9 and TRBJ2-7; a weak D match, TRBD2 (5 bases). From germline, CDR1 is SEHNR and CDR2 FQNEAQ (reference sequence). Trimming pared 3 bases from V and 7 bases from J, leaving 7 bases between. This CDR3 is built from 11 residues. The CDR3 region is CASSFTGEQYF. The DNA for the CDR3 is TGTGCCAGCAGCTTCACGGGGGAGCAGTACTTC.

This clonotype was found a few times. This CDR3 is CSAADWGQGYEQYF. CDR3 bases: TGCAGCGCCGCGGACTGGGGACAGGGCTACGAGCAGTACTTC. The chain couples TRBV29-1 to TRBJ2-7, with 9 nucleotides matching TRBD1. Unmatched junction bases numbered 10, after V lost 7 bases and J lost 3 bases. Germline CDR1 and CDR2: SQVTM and ANQGSEA. The CDR3 is made up of 14 amino acids.

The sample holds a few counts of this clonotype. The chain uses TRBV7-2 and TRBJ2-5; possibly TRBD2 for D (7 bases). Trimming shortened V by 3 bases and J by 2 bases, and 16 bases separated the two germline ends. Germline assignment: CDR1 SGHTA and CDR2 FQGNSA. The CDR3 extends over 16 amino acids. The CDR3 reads CASSFGGGARQETQYF. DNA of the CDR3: TGTGCCAGCAGCTTTGGAGGGGGGGCAAGGCAAGAGACCCAGTACTTC.

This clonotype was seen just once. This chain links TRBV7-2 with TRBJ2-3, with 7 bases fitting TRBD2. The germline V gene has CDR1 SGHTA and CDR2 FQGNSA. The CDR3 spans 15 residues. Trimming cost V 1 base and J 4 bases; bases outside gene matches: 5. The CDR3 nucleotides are TGTGCCAGCAGCTTAGTCACCAGCGGGGCAGATACGCAGTATTTT. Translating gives CASSLVTSGADTQYF. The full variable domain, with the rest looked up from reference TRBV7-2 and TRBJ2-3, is GAGVSQSPSNKVTEKGKDVELRCDPISGHTALYWYRQSLGQGLEFLIYFQGNSAPDKSGLPSDRFSAERTGGSVSTLTIQRTQQEDSAVYLCASSLVTSGADTQYFGPGTRLTVL.

CDR3 coding DNA: TGTGCCAGCAGTACCACCGATTTTAACTATGGCTACACCTTC. It encodes CASSTTDFNYGYTF. This chain joins TRBV6-6 and TRBJ1-2; D unclear. The V end was cut by 5 bases, the J end by 1 base, with 11 bases between. Per the germline V gene, CDR1 is MNHNY and CDR2 is SVGAGI (reference sequence). CDR3 size: 14 residues.

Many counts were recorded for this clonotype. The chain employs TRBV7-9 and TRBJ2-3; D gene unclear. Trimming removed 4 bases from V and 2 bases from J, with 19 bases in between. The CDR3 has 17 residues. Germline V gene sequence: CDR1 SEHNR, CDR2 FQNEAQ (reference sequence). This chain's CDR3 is CASSSPRDLYNTDTQYF. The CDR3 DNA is TGTGCCAGCAGCTCTCCCCGAGACTTATATAACACAGATACGCAGTATTTT. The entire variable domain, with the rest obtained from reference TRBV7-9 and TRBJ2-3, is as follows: DTGVSQNPRHKITKRGQNVTFRCDPISEHNRLYWYRQTLGQGPEFLTYFQNEAQLEKSRLLSDRFSAERPKGSFSTLEIQRTEQGDSAMYLCASSSPRDLYNTDTQYFGPGTRLTVL.

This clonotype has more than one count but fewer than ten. The CDR3 spells CASSDGFRDRPYNEQFF. For the CDR3, the DNA is TGTGCCAGCAGTGATGGGTTCCGGGACAGGCCCTACAATGAGCAGTTCTTC. The chain recombines TRBV2 with TRBJ2-1, with 8 bases that match TRBD1. This CDR3 has 17 amino acids. Trimming took 3 bases from V and 2 from J; bases not matched to a gene: 9. Germline V lookup: CDR1 SNHLY, CDR2 FYNNEI.

The CDR3 region is CAGRATGTESRREQFF. The CDR3 region has the DNA TGTGCCGGTCGGGCTACCGGGACAGAGAGCCGCCGGGAGCAGTTCTTC. The chain combines TRBV19 with TRBJ2-1, with 7 bases identical to TRBD1. Germline V lookup: CDR1 LNHDA, CDR2 SQIVND (reference sequence). The CDR3 loop spans 16 amino acids. V lost 11 bases to trimming and J lost 10 bases; unmatched junction nucleotides: 23.

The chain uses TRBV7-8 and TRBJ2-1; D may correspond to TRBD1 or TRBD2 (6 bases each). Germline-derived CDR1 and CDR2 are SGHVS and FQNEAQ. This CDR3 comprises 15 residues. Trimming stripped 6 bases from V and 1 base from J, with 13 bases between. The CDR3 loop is CASRLGGLSYNEQFF. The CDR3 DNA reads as TGTGCCAGCAGACTGGGGGGCCTATCCTACAATGAGCAGTTCTTC.

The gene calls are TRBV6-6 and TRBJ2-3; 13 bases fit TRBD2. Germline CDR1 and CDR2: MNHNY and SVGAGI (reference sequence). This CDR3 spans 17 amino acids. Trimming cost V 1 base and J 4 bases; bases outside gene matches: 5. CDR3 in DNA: TGTGCCAGCAGTTACTGGGGGACTAGCGGGGTTTCAGATACGCAGTATTTT. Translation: CASSYWGTSGVSDTQYF.

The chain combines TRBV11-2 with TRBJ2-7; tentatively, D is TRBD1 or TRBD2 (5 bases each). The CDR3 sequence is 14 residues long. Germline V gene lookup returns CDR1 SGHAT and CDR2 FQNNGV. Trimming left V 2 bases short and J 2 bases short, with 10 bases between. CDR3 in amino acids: CASSLYLGAYEQYF. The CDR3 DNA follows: TGTGCCAGCAGCTTATATCTGGGGGCCTACGAGCAGTACTTC.

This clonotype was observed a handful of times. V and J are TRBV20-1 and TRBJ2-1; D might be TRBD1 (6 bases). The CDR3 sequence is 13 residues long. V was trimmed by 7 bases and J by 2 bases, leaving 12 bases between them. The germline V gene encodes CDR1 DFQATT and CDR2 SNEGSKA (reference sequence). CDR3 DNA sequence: TGCAGTGGTGTTACAGGGCCCTACAATGAGCAGTTCTTC. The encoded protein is CSGVTGPYNEQFF.

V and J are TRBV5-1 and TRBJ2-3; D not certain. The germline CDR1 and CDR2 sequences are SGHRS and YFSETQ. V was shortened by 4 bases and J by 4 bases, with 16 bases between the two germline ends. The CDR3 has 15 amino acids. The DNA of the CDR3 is TGCGCCAGCAGCCTGATATCGCAATCGCCAGATACGCAGTATTTT. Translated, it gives CASSLISQSPDTQYF.

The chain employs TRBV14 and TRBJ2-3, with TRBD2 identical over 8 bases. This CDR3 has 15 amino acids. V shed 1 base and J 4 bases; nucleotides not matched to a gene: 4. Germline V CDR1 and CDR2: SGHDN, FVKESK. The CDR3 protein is CASSQATGGADTQYF. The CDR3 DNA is TGTGCCAGCAGCCAAGCTACCGGGGGGGCAGATACGCAGTATTTT. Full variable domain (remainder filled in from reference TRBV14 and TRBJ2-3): EAGVTQFPSHSVIEKGQTVTLRCDPISGHDNLYWYRRVMGKEIKFLLHFVKESKQDESGMPNNRFLAERTGGTYSTLKVQPAELEDSGVYFCASSQATGGADTQYFGPGTRLTVL.

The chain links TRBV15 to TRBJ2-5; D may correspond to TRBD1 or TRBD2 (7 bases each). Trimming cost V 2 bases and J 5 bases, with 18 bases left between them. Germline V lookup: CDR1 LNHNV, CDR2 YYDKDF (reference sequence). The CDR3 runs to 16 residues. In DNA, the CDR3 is TGTGCCACCAGCAGACGTCTTAGACAGGGAGGGGAGACCCAGTACTTC. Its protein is CATSRRLRQGGETQYF.

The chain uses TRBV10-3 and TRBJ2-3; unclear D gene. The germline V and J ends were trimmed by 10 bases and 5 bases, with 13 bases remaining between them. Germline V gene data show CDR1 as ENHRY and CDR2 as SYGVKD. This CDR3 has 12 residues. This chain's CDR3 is CATRATEDTQYF. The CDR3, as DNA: TGTGCCACCCGAGCTACGGAAGATACGCAGTATTTT.

The CDR3 DNA sequence: TGTGCCAGCAGCAAAGGTCCACGACTGGGGACCTACAATGAGCAGTTCTTC. This gives the protein CASSKGPRLGTYNEQFF. The rearrangement uses TRBV21-1 and TRBJ2-1; TRBD1, as called in the table, went unchecked against the DNA. TRBV21-1 is classified as a pseudogene. The CDR3 extends over 17 amino acids.

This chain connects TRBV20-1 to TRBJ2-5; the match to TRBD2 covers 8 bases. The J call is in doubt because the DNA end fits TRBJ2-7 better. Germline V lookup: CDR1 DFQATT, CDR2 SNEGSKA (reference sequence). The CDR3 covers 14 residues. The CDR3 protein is CSARVSGREDEQYF. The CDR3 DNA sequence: TGCAGTGCTAGAGTCAGCGGGAGAGAGGACGAGCAGTACTTC.

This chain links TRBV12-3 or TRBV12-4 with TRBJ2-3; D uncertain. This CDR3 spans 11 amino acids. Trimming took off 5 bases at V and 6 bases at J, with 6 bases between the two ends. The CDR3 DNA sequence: TGTGCCAGCAGTCCCAAGGATACGCAGTATTTT. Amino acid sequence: CASSPKDTQYF.

CDR3 in DNA: TGTGCCAGCAGGAGACAGGAGAGCTCCTACAATGAGCAGTTCTTC. The encoded protein is CASRRQESSYNEQFF. The rearrangement uses TRBV6-6 and TRBJ2-1, with D possibly being TRBD1 (6 bases). V lost 6 bases, J lost 0 bases, and 12 bases lay in between. The germline gives CDR1 MNHNY, CDR2 SVGAGI (reference sequence). The CDR3 is made up of 15 amino acids.

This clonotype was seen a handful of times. Written as DNA, the CDR3 is TGCGCCAGCAGCTTGGGCAGGTACTACGAGCAGTACTTC. Amino acid sequence: CASSLGRYYEQYF. The chain uses TRBV5-1 and TRBJ2-5; no reliable D call. The end of the DNA is better explained by TRBJ2-7, so the J call may be wrong. The germline V gene has CDR1 SGHRS and CDR2 YFSETQ. This CDR3 is 13 amino acids long.

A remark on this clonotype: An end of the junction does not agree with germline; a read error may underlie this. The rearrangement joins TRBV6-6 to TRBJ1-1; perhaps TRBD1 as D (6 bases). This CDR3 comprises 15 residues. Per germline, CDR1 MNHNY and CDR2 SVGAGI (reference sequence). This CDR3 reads CASSPPGQKNTEASF. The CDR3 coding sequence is TGTGCCAGCAGTCCCCCGGGACAAAAGAACACTGAAGCTTCCTTT.

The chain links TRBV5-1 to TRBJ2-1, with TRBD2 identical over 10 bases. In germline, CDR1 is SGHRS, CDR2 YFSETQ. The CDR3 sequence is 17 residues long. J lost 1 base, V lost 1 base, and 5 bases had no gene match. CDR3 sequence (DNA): TGCGCCAGCAGCTTGAGGTCTAGCGGGAGTTCCTACAATGAGCAGTTCTTC. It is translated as CASSLRSSGSSYNEQFF.